This T cell receptor beta chain was sequenced during a study of blood T cell repertoires in COVID-19. V was trimmed by 0 bases and J by 10 bases, leaving 10 bases between them. The CDR3 totals 13 residues. Germline V CDR1 and CDR2: LGHNA, YNFKEQ. Assay used: immunoSEQ multiplex PCR; TCRdb lists only in-frame clones, some missing. The sample holds 150,000 to 190,000 clones, roughly 72% seen once. This TCR was recovered from a woman aged 80 or over with acute or convalescent COVID-19. Input material: peripheral blood. The chain is built from TRBV4-2 and TRBJ2-1, with D tentatively TRBD2 (5 bases). In DNA, the CDR3 is TGTGCCAGCAGCCAAGATCTGACGGGAGAGCAGTTCTTC. Translated: CASSQDLTGEQFF.